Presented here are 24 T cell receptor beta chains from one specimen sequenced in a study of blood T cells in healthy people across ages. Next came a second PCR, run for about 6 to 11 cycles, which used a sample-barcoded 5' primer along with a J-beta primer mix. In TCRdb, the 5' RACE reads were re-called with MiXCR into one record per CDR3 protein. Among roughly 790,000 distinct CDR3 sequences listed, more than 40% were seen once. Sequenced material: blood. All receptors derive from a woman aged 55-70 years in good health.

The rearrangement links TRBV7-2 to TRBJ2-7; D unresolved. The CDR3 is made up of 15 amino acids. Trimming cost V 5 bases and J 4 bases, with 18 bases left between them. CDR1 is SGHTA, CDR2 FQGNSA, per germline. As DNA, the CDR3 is TGTGCCAGCAGCGTTCTTGAGGCCCTTGGATACGAGCAGTACTTC. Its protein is CASSVLEALGYEQYF.

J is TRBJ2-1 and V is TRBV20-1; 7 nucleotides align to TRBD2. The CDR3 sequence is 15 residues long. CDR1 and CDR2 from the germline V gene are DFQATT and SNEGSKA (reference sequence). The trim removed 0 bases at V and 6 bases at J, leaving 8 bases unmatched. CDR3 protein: CSARDGSGTANEQFF. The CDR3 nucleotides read TGCAGTGCTAGAGATGGGAGCGGGACCGCCAATGAGCAGTTCTTC.

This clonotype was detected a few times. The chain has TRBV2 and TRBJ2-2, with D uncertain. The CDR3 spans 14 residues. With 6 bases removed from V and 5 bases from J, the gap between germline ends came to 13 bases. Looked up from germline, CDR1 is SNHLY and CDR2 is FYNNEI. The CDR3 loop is CASRAGSETGELFF. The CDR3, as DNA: TGTGCCAGCAGAGCAGGTTCGGAAACCGGGGAGCTGTTTTTT.

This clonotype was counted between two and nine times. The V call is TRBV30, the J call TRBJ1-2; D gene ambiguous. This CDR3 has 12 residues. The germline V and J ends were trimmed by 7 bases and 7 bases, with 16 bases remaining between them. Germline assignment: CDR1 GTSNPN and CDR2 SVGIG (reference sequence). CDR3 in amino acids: CASSDPASGYTF. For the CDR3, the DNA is TGTGCCTCCTCGGACCCAGCGTCTGGCTACACCTTC.

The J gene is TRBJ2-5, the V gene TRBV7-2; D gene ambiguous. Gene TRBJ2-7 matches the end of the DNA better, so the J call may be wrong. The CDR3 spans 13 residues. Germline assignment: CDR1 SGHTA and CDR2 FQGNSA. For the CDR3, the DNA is TGTGCCAGCAGCCCCCTCGTAGGTGGCGAGCAGTACTTC. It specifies CASSPLVGGEQYF.

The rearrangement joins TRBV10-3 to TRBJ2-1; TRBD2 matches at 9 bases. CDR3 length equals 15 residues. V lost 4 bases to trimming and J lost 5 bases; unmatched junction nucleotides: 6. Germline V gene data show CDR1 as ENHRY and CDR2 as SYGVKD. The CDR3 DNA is TGTGCCATCAGTGGGGATAGCGGGGGTGACAATGAGCAGTTCTTC. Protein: CAISGDSGGDNEQFF.

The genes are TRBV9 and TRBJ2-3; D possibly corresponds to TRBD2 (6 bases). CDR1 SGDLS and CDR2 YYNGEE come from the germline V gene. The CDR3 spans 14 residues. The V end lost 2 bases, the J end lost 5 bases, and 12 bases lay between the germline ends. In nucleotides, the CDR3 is TGTGCCAGCAGCGTGGGAGGATTCATAGATACGCAGTATTTT. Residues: CASSVGGFIDTQYF.

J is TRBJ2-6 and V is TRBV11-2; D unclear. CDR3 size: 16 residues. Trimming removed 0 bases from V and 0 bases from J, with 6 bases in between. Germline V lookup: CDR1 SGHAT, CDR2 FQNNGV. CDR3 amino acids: CASSLDRVSGANVLTF. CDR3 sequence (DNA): TGTGCCAGCAGCTTAGATCGCGTCTCTGGGGCCAACGTCCTGACTTTC.

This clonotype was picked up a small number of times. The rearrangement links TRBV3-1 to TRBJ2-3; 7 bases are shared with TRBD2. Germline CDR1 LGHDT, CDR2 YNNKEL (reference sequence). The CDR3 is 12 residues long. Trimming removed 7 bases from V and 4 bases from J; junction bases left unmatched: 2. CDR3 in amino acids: CASNAGADTQYF. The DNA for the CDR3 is TGTGCCAGCAACGCGGGGGCAGATACGCAGTATTTT.

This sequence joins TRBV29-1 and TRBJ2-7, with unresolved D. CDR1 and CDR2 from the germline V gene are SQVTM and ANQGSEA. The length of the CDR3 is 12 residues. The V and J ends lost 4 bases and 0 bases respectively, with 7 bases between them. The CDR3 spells CSVATISYEQYF. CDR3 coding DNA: TGCAGCGTTGCTACGATCTCCTACGAGCAGTACTTC.

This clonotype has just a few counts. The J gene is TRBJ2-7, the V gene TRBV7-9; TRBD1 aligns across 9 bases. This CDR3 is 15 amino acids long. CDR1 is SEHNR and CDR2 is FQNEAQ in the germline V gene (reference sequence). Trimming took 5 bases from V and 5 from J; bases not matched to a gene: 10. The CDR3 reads CASSQKRDRDHEQYF. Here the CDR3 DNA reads TGTGCCAGCAGCCAAAAACGGGACAGGGACCACGAGCAGTACTTC. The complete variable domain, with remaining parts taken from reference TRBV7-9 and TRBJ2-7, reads DTGVSQNPRHKITKRGQNVTFRCDPISEHNRLYWYRQTLGQGPEFLTYFQNEAQLEKSRLLSDRFSAERPKGSFSTLEIQRTEQGDSAMYLCASSQKRDRDHEQYFGPGTRLTVT.

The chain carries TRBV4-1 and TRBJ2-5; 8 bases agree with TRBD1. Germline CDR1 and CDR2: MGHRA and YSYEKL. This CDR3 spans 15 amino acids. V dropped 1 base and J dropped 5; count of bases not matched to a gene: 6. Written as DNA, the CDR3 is TGCGCCAGCAGCCAAGCGGGCAGGGGGCACGAGACCCAGTACTTC. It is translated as CASSQAGRGHETQYF.

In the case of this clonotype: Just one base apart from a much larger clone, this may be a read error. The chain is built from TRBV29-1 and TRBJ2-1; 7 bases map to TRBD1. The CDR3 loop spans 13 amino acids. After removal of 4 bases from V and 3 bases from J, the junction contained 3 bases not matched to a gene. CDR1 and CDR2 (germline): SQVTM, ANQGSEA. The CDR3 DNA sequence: TGCAGCGTTGGTGGACAGGACTACAATGAGCAGTTCTTC. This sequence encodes CSVGGQDYNEQFF.

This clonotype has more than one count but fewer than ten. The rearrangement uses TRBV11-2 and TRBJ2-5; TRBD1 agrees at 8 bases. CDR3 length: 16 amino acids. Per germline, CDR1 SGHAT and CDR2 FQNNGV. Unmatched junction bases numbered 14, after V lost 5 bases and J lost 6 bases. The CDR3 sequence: CASSEKVGDRLKTQYF. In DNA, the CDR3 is TGTGCCAGCAGCGAGAAGGTGGGGGACAGGTTAAAGACCCAGTACTTC.

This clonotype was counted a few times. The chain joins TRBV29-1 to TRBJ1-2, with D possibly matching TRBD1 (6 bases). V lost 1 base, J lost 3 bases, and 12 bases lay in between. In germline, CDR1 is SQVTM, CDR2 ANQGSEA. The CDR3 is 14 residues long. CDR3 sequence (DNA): TGCAGCGTTGAAGGGGGGGGCACGGACTATGGCTACACCTTC. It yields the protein CSVEGGGTDYGYTF.

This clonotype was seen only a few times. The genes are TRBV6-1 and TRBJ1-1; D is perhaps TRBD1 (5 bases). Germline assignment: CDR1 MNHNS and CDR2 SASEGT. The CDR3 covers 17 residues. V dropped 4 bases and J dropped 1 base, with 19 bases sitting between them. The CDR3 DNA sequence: TGTGCCAGCAGTGGGATGTTACAAGGGACGGCGAACACTGAAGCTTTCTTT. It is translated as CASSGMLQGTANTEAFF.

The CDR3 loop is CASSPNGADPYYEQYF. CDR3 nucleotide sequence: TGTGCCAGCAGCCCGAACGGGGCAGATCCCTACTACGAGCAGTACTTC. This rearrangement joins TRBV3-1 to TRBJ2-7; the D gene could be TRBD1 or TRBD2 (5 bases each). With 4 bases removed from V and 3 bases from J, the gap between germline ends came to 19 bases. Germline-derived CDR1 and CDR2 are LGHDT and YNNKEL (reference sequence). This CDR3 contains 16 residues.

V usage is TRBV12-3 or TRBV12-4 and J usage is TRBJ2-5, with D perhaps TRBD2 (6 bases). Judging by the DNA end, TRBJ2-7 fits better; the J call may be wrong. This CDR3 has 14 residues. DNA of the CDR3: TGTGCCAGCATCGCCGGGATCGGAGGGAACGAGCAGTACTTC. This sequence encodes CASIAGIGGNEQYF.

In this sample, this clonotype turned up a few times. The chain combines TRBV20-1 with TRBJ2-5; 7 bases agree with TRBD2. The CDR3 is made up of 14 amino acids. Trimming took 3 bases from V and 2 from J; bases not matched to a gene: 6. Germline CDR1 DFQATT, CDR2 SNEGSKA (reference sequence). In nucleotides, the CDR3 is TGCAGTGCTAGTACCTGGGACTATCAAGAGACCCAGTACTTC. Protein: CSASTWDYQETQYF.

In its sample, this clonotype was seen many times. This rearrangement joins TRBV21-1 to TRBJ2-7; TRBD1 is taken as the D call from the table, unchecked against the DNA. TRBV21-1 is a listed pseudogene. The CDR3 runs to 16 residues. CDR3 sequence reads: CASSPPQGIPSYEQYF. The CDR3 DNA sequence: TGTGCCAGCAGCCCACCACAGGGGATCCCTTCCTACGAGCAGTACTTC.

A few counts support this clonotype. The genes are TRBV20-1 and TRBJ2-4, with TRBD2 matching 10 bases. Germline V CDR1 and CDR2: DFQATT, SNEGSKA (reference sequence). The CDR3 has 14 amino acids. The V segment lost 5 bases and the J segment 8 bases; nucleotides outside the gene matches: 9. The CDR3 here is CSAGVTSGKDIQYF. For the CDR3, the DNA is TGCAGTGCTGGCGTCACTAGCGGGAAGGACATTCAGTACTTC.

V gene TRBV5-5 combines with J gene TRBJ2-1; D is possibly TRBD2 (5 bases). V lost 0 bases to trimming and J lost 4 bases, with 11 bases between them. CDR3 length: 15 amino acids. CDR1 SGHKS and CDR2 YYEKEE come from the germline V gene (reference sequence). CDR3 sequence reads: CASSLEESGYNEQFF. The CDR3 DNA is TGTGCCAGCAGCTTGGAGGAGAGCGGTTACAATGAGCAGTTCTTC.

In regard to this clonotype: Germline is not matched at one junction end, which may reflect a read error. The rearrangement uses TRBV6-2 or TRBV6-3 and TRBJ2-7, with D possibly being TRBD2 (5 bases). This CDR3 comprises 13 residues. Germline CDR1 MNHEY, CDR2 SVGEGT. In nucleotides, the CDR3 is TGTGCCTGCAGATCCGACTACCAGGATCCGCAGTACTTC. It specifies CACRSDYQDPQYF.

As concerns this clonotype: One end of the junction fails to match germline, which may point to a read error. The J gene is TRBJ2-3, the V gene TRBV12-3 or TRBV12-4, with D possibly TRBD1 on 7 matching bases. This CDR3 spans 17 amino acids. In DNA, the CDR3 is TGTGCCAGCAGTTTAGCGCTGGGCAGGGGGGCATCAGATGCGCAGTATTTT. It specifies CASSLALGRGASDAQYF.